This entry lists 19 T cell receptor beta chains sequenced from one sample in a study of T cells in Graves' hyperthyroidism and ophthalmopathy. The investigators amplified TCR beta CDR3 regions from RNA transcripts. First-round RT-PCR with HTBI primers amplified the TCR CDR3 region. MiXCR, applied by TCRdb to the multiplex PCR reads, yields one record per CDR3 protein. The repertoire includes approximately 520,000 distinct CDR3 sequences, roughly 25% of them detected once, and roughly 12% sits in the top ten. Sequencing was done on a sample of blood. The receptors shown here come from a woman aged 25-40 years with Graves' ophthalmopathy.

This chain connects TRBV6-2 or TRBV6-3 to TRBJ2-2, with a tentative D call TRBD1 (5 bases). Trimming shortened V by 0 bases and J by 5 bases, and 13 bases separated the two germline ends. Per the germline V gene, CDR1 is MNHEY and CDR2 is SVGEGT. This CDR3 comprises 16 residues. The chain's CDR3 is CASSYSQGSLTGELFF. The CDR3 nucleotides read TGTGCCAGCAGTTACTCTCAGGGATCTTTGACCGGGGAGCTGTTTTTT.

The table lists this clonotype with many counts. The chain recombines TRBV7-8 with TRBJ2-4; possibly TRBD2 for D (6 bases). Germline CDR1 reads SGHVS; CDR2 reads FQNEAQ. The CDR3 is made up of 16 amino acids. V lost 0 bases and J lost 5, with 14 bases in between. The CDR3 loop reads CASSLARAWGENIQYF. The CDR3 bases are TGTGCCAGCAGCTTAGCTCGCGCGTGGGGGGAAAACATTCAGTACTTC.

In its sample, this clonotype was seen many times. The chain carries TRBV6-2 or TRBV6-3 and TRBJ2-7; no clear D gene. This CDR3 has 16 amino acids. V lost 2 bases to trimming and J lost 0 bases, with 14 bases between them. CDR1 is MNHEY, CDR2 SVGEGT, per germline. CDR3 region: CASSYGSTVLSYEQYF. CDR3 nucleotide sequence: TGTGCCAGCAGTTACGGGTCAACGGTGCTCTCCTACGAGCAGTACTTC.

This rearrangement joins TRBV6-2 or TRBV6-3 to TRBJ1-2; perhaps TRBD1 as D (5 bases). Between the trimmed V and J ends, which lost 0 bases and 6 bases, there was a span of 14 bases. Per germline, CDR1 MNHEY and CDR2 SVGEGT. CDR3 size: 15 residues. The CDR3: CASSYSVHGTHGYTF. CDR3 in DNA: TGTGCCAGCAGTTACTCGGTACACGGGACCCATGGCTACACCTTC.

This clonotype has just a few counts. The V call is TRBV20-1, the J call TRBJ1-5; TRBD1 matches at 7 bases. Germline CDR1 is DFQATT and CDR2 is SNEGSKA (reference sequence). Trimming cost V 2 bases and J 7 bases; bases outside gene matches: 11. This CDR3 comprises 15 residues. This chain's CDR3 is CSARSRTGWGQPQHF. DNA of the CDR3: TGCAGTGCTAGATCCCGGACAGGATGGGGCCAGCCCCAGCATTTT.

This chain joins TRBV15 and TRBJ1-2; D unclear. CDR3 length equals 14 residues. The germline gives CDR1 LNHNV, CDR2 YYDKDF (reference sequence). Trimming pared 0 bases from V and 4 bases from J, leaving 9 bases between. Here the CDR3 DNA reads TGTGCCACCAGCAGAGATTTTAGCAGCTATGGCTACACCTTC. It specifies CATSRDFSSYGYTF. The full variable domain, its missing parts supplied by reference TRBV15 and TRBJ1-2, is DAMVIQNPRYQVTQFGKPVTLSCSQTLNHNVMYWYQQKSSQAPKLLFHYYDKDFNNEADTPDNFQSRRPNTSFCFLDIRSPGLGDTAMYLCATSRDFSSYGYTFGSGTRLTVV.

V and J are TRBV6-1 and TRBJ1-6; D remains ambiguous. V lost 10 bases and J 7 bases, leaving 17 bases between the germline ends. Germline lookup yields CDR1 MNHNS and CDR2 SASEGT. The CDR3 is 14 residues long. As DNA, the CDR3 is TGTGCCACCTCGATCACCTTGGGGAATTCACCCCTCCACTTT. Translating it yields CATSITLGNSPLHF.

Ten or more counts support this clonotype. J is TRBJ2-2 and V is TRBV28, with 7 bases lining up with TRBD1. The junction had 6 bases not matched to a gene; V was cut back by 6 bases and J by 5 bases. Germline loops: CDR1 MDHEN, CDR2 SYDVKM. The CDR3 sequence is 14 residues long. CDR3 amino acids: CASRSGTVTGELFF. In nucleotides, the CDR3 is TGTGCCAGCAGATCCGGGACAGTAACCGGGGAGCTGTTTTTT.

In this sample, this clonotype turned up once. This chain connects TRBV25-1 to TRBJ1-5, with TRBD1 identical over 7 bases. Looked up from germline, CDR1 is MGHDK and CDR2 is SYGVNS. This CDR3 region has 14 residues. Trimming cost V 4 bases and J 9 bases; bases outside gene matches: 9. The CDR3: CASSGQGSPRPQHF. For the CDR3, the DNA is TGTGCCAGCAGTGGACAGGGAAGCCCGCGGCCCCAGCATTTT.

The sample holds a few counts of this clonotype. The V gene is TRBV20-1, the J gene TRBJ2-1, with 13 bases lining up with TRBD2. CDR1 and CDR2 (germline): DFQATT, SNEGSKA (reference sequence). The CDR3 extends over 15 amino acids. The V gene end was trimmed by 6 bases and the J gene end by 7 bases; junction bases not matched to a gene: 9. Here the CDR3 DNA reads TGCAGTGCCACCCCCTGGACTAGCGGGGGAAATGAGCAGTTCTTC. Its translation is CSATPWTSGGNEQFF.

This clonotype has just a few counts. The gene calls are TRBV19 and TRBJ1-1; 9 bases agree with TRBD1. Germline V gene data show CDR1 as LNHDA and CDR2 as SQIVND (reference sequence). The CDR3 covers 16 residues. V gave up 5 bases and J gave up 1 base; unmatched junction bases: 8. The CDR3 spells CASSGPSGQGNTEAFF. Here the CDR3 DNA reads TGTGCCAGTAGTGGACCATCGGGACAGGGGAACACTGAAGCTTTCTTT.

This sequence joins TRBV29-1 and TRBJ2-7; D may be TRBD1 (6 bases). Trimming removed 1 base from V and 1 base from J, with 14 bases in between. The length of the CDR3 is 15 residues. In germline, CDR1 is SQVTM, CDR2 ANQGSEA. CDR3 region: CSVEVGQFESYEQYF. For the CDR3, the DNA is TGCAGCGTTGAAGTCGGACAGTTCGAATCCTACGAGCAGTACTTC.

The chain joins TRBV25-1 to TRBJ2-2, with 9 bases aligning to TRBD1. Trimming removed 5 bases from V and 4 bases from J; junction bases left unmatched: 5. The germline gives CDR1 MGHDK, CDR2 SYGVNS. The CDR3 is 15 amino acids. The CDR3 region has the DNA TGTGCCAGCAGTTCCGGGACAGGGAGCACCGGGGAGCTGTTTTTT. It is translated as CASSSGTGSTGELFF.

This clonotype showed up many times. One junction end disagrees with the germline gene, perhaps due to a read error. The chain recombines TRBV6-1 with TRBJ2-2, with TRBD1 matching over 8 bases. Germline assignment: CDR1 MNHNS and CDR2 SASEGT. This CDR3 comprises 15 residues. The CDR3 region has the DNA TGTGCCAGCAGGGAAGGCAGGGGGCTCACCGGGGAGCTGTTTTTT. Its translation: CASREGRGLTGELFF.

This clonotype was detected only a few times. This chain connects TRBV30 to TRBJ1-2, with 7 nucleotides matching TRBD1. Germline lookup yields CDR1 GTSNPN and CDR2 SVGIG (reference sequence). The CDR3 contains 12 residues. V lost 5 bases, J lost 7 bases, and 7 bases stayed unmatched. In nucleotides, the CDR3 is TGTGCCTGGGACAGGGACACCGCTGGCTACACCTTC. Translated, it gives CAWDRDTAGYTF.

This clonotype has ten or more counts. J is TRBJ2-7 and V is TRBV20-1, with 9 bases identical to TRBD1. V was pared by 5 bases and J by 4 bases, with 6 bases of the junction left unmatched. The CDR3 consists of 13 residues. The germline V gene has CDR1 DFQATT and CDR2 SNEGSKA (reference sequence). CDR3 residues: CSAATGGPYEQYF. CDR3 nucleotide sequence: TGCAGTGCTGCCACAGGGGGCCCTTACGAGCAGTACTTC.

In its sample, this clonotype was seen many times. This chain connects TRBV29-1 to TRBJ1-1; D gene unclear. There are 12 residues in the CDR3. Per germline, CDR1 SQVTM and CDR2 ANQGSEA. The V end was cut by 5 bases, the J end by 4 bases, with 11 bases between. The CDR3 loop reads CSVTGPGTEAFF. The CDR3 DNA is TGCAGCGTTACCGGACCGGGCACTGAAGCTTTCTTT.

Turning to this clonotype: A read error may produce the germline difference seen at one junction end. This chain connects TRBV5-1 to TRBJ1-3; D uncertain. This CDR3 region has 14 residues. Germline V gene lookup returns CDR1 SGHRS and CDR2 YFSETQ. The CDR3 reads CASSLQDGGTTIYF. The CDR3 DNA reads TGCGCCAGCAGCTTGCAGGACGGTGGAACCACCATATATTTT.

A remark on this clonotype: A read error may explain this, as a much larger clone is one base away. The V gene is TRBV11-1, the J gene TRBJ1-1, with D possibly matching TRBD1 (5 bases). The germline V gene encodes CDR1 SGHAT and CDR2 FQDESV (reference sequence). The CDR3 sequence is 16 residues long. For the CDR3, the DNA is TGTGTCAGCAGCCCTAGCGGTGGGGGGATGAACACTGAAGCTTTCTTT. As protein: CVSSPSGGGMNTEAFF.